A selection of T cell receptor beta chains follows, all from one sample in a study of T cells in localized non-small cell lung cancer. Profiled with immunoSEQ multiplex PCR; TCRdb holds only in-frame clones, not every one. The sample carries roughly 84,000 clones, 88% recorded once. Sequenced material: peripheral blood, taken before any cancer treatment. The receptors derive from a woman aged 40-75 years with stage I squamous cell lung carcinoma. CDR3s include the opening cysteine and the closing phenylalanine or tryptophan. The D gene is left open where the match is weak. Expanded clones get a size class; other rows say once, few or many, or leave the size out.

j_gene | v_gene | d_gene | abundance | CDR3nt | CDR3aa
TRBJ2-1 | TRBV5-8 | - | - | TGTGCCAGCAGCCCGCGTTCTGGGCTCAATGAGCAGTTCTTC | CASSPRSGLNEQFF
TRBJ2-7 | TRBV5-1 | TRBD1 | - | TGCGCCAGCAGCACCCGACAGGGCCCCCTCGAGCAGTACTTC | CASSTRQGPLEQYF
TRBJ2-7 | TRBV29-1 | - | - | TGCAGCGTGCACGGGGCTGGGGAGCAGTACTTC | CSVHGAGEQYF
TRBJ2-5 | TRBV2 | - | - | TGTGCCAGCAAGAGGTCAGAACAAGAGACCCAGTACTTC | CASKRSEQETQYF
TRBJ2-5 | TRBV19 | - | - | TGTGCCAGTAGTTCCAGGGGCTTTTCACAAGAGACCCAGTACTTC | CASSSRGFSQETQYF
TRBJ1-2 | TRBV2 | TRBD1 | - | TGTGCCAGCAGTACAGGGGGGGTAGGAGGCTACACCTTC | CASSTGGVGGYTF
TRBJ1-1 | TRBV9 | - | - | TGTGCCAGCAGCCTAAGGGGGGGCTGGGACGCTGAAGCTTTCTTT | CASSLRGGWDAEAFF
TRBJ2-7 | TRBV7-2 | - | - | TGTGCCAGCACCTATCAAGGGACCTACGAGCAGTACTTC | CASTYQGTYEQYF
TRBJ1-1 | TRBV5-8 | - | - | TGTGCCAGCAGCCATGAAGCTTTCTTT | CASSHEAFF
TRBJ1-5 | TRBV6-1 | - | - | TGTGCCAGCAGTCGGGACGGAAATAGCAATCAGCCCCAGCATTTT | CASSRDGNSNQPQHF
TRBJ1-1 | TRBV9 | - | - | TGTGCCAGCAGCGTAGTCCCGGGGGCGGGTGAAGCTTTCTTT | CASSVVPGAGEAFF
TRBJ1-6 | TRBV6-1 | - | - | TGTGCCAGCCGTACTGGACAGATGAATTCACCCCTCCACTTT | CASRTGQMNSPLHF
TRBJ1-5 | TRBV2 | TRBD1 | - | TGTGCCAGCCATTTTGACAGGGGGCGGAATCAGCCCCAGCATTTT | CASHFDRGRNQPQHF
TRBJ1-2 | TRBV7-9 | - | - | TGTGCCAGCAGCTTATCACAGGAACTTCATGGCTACACCTTC | CASSLSQELHGYTF
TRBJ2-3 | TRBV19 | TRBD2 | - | TGTGCCAGTAGAGGTCCCCTAGCGGGGGGCCCCAAGAGCACAGATACGCAGTATTTT | CASRGPLAGGPKSTDTQYF
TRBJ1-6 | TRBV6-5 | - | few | TGTGCCAGCAGTTACCGGGACACGGATTTGCCCCTCCACTTT | CASSYRDTDLPLHF
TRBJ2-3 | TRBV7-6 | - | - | TGTGCCAGCAGCCCGCCCCGACTCGGTAGCACAGATACGCAGTATTTT | CASSPPRLGSTDTQYF
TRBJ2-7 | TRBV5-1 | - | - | TGCGCCAGCAGCTTGGGTCCCGGGACCAACTACGAGCAGTACTTC | CASSLGPGTNYEQYF
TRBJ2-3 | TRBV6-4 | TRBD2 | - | TGTGCCAGCAGTGATCGAGCGGGGGGTTCAGATACGCAGTATTTT | CASSDRAGGSDTQYF
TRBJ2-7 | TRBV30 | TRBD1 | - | TGTGCCTGGAGTAGGGGACAGGGGGCCTACGAGCAGTACTTC | CAWSRGQGAYEQYF
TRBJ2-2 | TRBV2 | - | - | TGTGCCAGCAGGGGGACTGCCGGGAACACCGGGGAGCTGTTTTTT | CASRGTAGNTGELFF
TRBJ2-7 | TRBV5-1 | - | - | TGCGCCAGCAGCCCGCATAGCGCATACGAGCAGTACTTC | CASSPHSAYEQYF
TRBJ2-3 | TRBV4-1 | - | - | TGCGCCAGCAGCCCGAGGGGGGGCTGGGCAGATACGCAGTATTTT | CASSPRGGWADTQYF
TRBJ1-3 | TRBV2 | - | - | TGTGCCAGCAAAATCATGGAAAGGGCTGGAAACACCATATATTTT | CASKIMERAGNTIYF
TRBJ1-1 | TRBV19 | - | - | TGTGCCAGTAGTATACGGGGGCAGAACACTGAAGCTTTCTTT | CASSIRGQNTEAFF
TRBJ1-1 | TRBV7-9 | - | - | TGTGCCAGCAGCCCCCTCGCAGGCCTAATGAACACTGAAGCTTTCTTT | CASSPLAGLMNTEAFF
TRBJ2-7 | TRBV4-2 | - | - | TGTGCCAGCAGCCAATTCCAGGGCGAGCAGTACTTC | CASSQFQGEQYF
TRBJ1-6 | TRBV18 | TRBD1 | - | TGTGCCAGCTCACCAGGGACAGGGGGCGCGTATTCACCCCTCCACTTT | CASSPGTGGAYSPLHF
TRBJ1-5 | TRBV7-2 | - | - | TGTGCCAGCAGTAGGGATAAACTTAGCAATCAGCCCCAGCATTTT | CASSRDKLSNQPQHF
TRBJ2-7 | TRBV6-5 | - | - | TGTGCCAGCAGTTCCCCCGAACTACTGCAGTACTTC | CASSSPELLQYF
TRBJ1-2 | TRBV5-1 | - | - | TGCGCCAGCAGCTTGACGCAAAACTATGGCTACACCTTC | CASSLTQNYGYTF
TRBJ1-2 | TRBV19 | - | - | TGTGCCAGTAGCGACGATAGAAAACCAGGGGCTATAGGCTATGGCTACACCTTC | CASSDDRKPGAIGYGYTF
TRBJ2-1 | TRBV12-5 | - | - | TGTGCTAGTGGTTTGAGCCTTAGCTCCTACAATGAGCAGTTCTTC | CASGLSLSSYNEQFF
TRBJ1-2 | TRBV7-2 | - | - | TGTGCCAGCAGCGCAGCTGGGGGGGGCCGGGGCTACACCTTC | CASSAAGGGRGYTF
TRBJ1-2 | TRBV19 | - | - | TGTGCCAGTAGGGAGACCGGGAAGCGTGGCTACACCTTC | CASRETGKRGYTF
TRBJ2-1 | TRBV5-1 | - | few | TGCGCCAGCAGCTTGGGATCGGTGGTGGGCGATAATGAGCAGTTCTTC | CASSLGSVVGDNEQFF
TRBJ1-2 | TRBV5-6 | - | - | TGTGCCAGCAGCCCCTGGTCCGAGGAGGGCTACACCTTC | CASSPWSEEGYTF
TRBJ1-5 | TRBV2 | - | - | TGTGCCAGCAGTGGGGACACAGGTGTAGGACAGCCCCAGCATTTT | CASSGDTGVGQPQHF
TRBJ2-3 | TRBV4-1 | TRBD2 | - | TGCGCCAGCAGCCCCCTAGCGGGGGGGCCAGATACGCAGTATTTT | CASSPLAGGPDTQYF
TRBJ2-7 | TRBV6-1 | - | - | TGTGCCAGCAGTGAAGGCGGGCGGGCCCTCTACGAGCAGTACTTC | CASSEGGRALYEQYF